This entry is about one T cell receptor (beta chain). This clone was seen just once. The clone's antigen remains unknown. Within one base of it there is no much larger clone, and no base qualities were kept. The immunoSEQ Assay, a bias-controlled multiplex PCR, was used to amplify TCRbeta CDR3 regions from genomic DNA. The study's processing was this. Within the assay, amplification of reference gene primers was used to estimate how many nucleated cells each sample contained. To quantify the absolute abundance of each unique TCRbeta CDR3 rearrangement, sequence reads were collapsed and filtered. Productive Simpson clonality was computed per sample as the square root of Simpson's diversity index over productive rearrangements. What TCRdb holds here is the immuneACCESS table cut down to in-frame rearrangements. Part of the clones is not present; checked against another copy, under half of the missing clones reflect an unresolved V gene, and the others are unexplained. That table is the source of V, J and clone size, and D and trimming were worked out from the DNA. The sample table holds 200,000 to 250,000 clones, of which about 88% were seen once. Roughly 19% of the sample is in the top ten clones.

The data were taken from a study of blood T cell repertoires in COVID-19 (dated by TCRdb to about 2020). Background for the entire study: Collaborator samples came from the United States, Italy and Spain and covered acute and convalescent phases of COVID-19. Deeply sampled blood TCRbeta repertoires from subjects exposed to, actively infected with, or recovered from COVID-19 were included in the dataset. Samples came from the ongoing ImmuneRACE study (first 160 participants) plus 1,254 subjects from 6 global collaborators. The repertoires were released in a freely available public database intended as a resource for research on the immune response to SARS-CoV-2. Sample metadata almost always included a de-identified subject ID, COVID-19 status, age in years and sex. Where available, HLA class I and class II types were taken from metadata supplied by the sample provider and were not determined by assay-based typing. The prospective study material was composed of cDNA or gDNA derived from T cells, B-cell-depleted T cells, or PBMCs.

In Seattle, one collaborating source enrolled patients while the infection was active and tracked those patients longitudinally over the course of disease. Each collaborating institution followed its own protocols to collect whole blood in K2EDTA tubes. For TCRbeta analysis, collaborators shipped samples as frozen whole blood, isolated PBMCs, or DNA extracted from either of those sample types. Study-wide conclusions, independent of this receptor: The amount of clinical and demographic metadata varied by source and participant and was provided uncurated.

Unmatched junction bases come to 12, with V trimmed by 11 bases and J by 2 bases. The CDR3 covers 14 residues, taking in both the cysteine and the phenylalanine. The entry retains the CDR3 DNA only, 42 bases that are in frame from base 1. Per the germline V gene (reference sequence), MNHEY is the CDR1 and SMNVEV is the CDR2. Source material: peripheral blood. The rearranged chain carries TRBV27 and TRBJ2-7; 7 middle bases align to TRBD1. The TCR originated in a man aged 45-60 years with COVID-19, enrolled during active disease. The CDR3 here reads CASKTGTDPYEQYF. The bases are TGTGCCTCAAAGACCGGGACAGATCCCTACGAGCAGTACTTC.